Listed here is a single TCR beta chain. The antigen is not known. This sample is drawn from a study of blood T cells in healthy people across ages. Whole-study results and caveats: Per million T cells, the diversity of TCR beta decreased roughly linearly as age advanced. It was the long-lived donors that had more naive CD4+ cells and higher diversity than aged donors.

Each sample provided at least 6 micrograms of extracted total RNA. This CDR3 has 14 residues. The germline V gene has CDR1 DFQATT and CDR2 SNEGSKA (reference sequence). Through a sample-barcoded 5' primer and a J-beta primer mix, a second PCR was run for roughly 7 to 12 cycles. TCRdb itself ran the 5' RACE reads through MiXCR, one entry per CDR3 protein. The sample yields about 1.5 million distinct CDR3 sequences, 35% to 45% seen once. The specimen sequenced was blood. The V and J genes are TRBV20-1 and TRBJ2-1; D possibly corresponds to TRBD2 (6 bases). The end of the DNA aligns better with TRBJ2-7, so the J call may be wrong. The TCR comes from a woman between 18 and 29 years old in good health. The CDR3 nucleotides read TGCAGTGCTAGAGGGGACTTAATCTACAATGAGCAGTACTTC. Its protein is CSARGDLIYNEQYF.